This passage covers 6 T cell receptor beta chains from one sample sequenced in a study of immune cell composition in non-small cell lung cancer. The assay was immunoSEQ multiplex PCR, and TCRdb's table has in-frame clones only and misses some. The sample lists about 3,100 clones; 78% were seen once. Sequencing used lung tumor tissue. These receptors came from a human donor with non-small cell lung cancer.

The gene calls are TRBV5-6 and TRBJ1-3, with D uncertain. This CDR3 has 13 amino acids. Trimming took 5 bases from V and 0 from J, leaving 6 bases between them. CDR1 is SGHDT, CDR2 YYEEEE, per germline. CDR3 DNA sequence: TGTGCCAGCAGGCGCTACTCTGGAAACACCATATATTTT. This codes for CASRRYSGNTIYF.

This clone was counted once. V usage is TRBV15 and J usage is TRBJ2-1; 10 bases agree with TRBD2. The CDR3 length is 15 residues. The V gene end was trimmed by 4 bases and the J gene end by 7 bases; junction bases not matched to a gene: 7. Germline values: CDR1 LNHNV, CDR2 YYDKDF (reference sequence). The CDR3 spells CATSILAGALNEQFF. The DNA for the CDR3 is TGTGCCACCAGCATTCTAGCGGGAGCGCTAAATGAGCAGTTCTTC.

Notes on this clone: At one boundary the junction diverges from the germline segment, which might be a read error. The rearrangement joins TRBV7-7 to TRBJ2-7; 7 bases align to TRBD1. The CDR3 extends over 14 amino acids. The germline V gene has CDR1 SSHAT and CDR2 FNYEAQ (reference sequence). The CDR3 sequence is CASSLGQGAYEQYF. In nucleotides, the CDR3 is TGTGCTAGCAGCTTAGGGCAGGGGGCCTACGAGCAGTACTTC.

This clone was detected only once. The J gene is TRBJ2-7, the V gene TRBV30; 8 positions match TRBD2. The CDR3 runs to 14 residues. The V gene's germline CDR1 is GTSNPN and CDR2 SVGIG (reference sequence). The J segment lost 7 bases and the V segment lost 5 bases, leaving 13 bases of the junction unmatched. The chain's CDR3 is CAWQSNLVAGEQYF. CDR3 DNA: TGTGCCTGGCAGTCTAACCTGGTAGCGGGAGAGCAGTACTTC.

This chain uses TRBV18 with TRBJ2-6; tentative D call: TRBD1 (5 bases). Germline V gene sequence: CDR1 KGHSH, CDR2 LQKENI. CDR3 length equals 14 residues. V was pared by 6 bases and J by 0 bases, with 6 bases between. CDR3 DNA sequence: TGTGCCAGCTCCACAGGCTCTGGGGCCAACGTCCTGACTTTC. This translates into CASSTGSGANVLTF.

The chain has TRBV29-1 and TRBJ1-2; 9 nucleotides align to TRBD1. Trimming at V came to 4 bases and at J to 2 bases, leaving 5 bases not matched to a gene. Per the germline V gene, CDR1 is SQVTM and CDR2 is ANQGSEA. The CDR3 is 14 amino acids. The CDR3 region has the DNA TGCAGCGTTGTGGGGACAGGGTCCAACTATGGCTACACCTTC. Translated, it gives CSVVGTGSNYGYTF.